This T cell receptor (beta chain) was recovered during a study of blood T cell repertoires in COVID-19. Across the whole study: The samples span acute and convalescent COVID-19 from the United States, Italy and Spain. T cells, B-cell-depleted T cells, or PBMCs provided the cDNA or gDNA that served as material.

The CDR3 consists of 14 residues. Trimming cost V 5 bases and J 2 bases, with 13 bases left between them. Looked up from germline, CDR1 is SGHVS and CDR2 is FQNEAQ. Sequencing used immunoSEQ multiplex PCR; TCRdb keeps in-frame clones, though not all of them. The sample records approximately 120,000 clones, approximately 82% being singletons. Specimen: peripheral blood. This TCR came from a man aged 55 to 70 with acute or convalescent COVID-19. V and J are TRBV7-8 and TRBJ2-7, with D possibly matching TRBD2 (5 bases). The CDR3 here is CASSLLRVPYEQYF. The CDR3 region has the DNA TGTGCCAGCAGCCTTTTGAGGGTACCCTACGAGCAGTACTTC.